This TCR beta chain derives from a study of pediatric ulcerative colitis. This CDR3 is built from 16 residues. With V trimmed by 3 bases and J by 4 bases, 9 bases remained unmatched. The germline gives CDR1 MNHNS, CDR2 SASEGT. Sequencing depth was up to 500,000 reads per sample. Some clones are missing from TCRdb's copy, which holds only in-frame ones; the method was immunoSEQ multiplex PCR. The data show about 64,000 clones, roughly nine tenths seen once. V gene TRBV6-1 combines with J gene TRBJ1-5, with 7 bases lining up with TRBD1. The sequenced sample consisted of blood. The receptor comes from a boy between 10 and 17 years old with severe ulcerative colitis. CDR3 sequence: CASSDLPGQKNQPQHF. Here the CDR3 DNA reads TGTGCCAGCAGTGACCTACCGGGACAGAAGAATCAGCCCCAGCATTTT.